Below, one T cell receptor beta chain is given with its context. This sample stems from a study of Graves' ophthalmopathy and Graves' hyperthyroidism. The authors amplified TCR beta CDR3 regions, and they did so from RNA transcripts for repertoire sequencing. The first-round RT-PCR employed HTBI primers together with the Qiagen OneStep RT-PCR kit. A multiplex PCR was then performed as the second round. TCRdb redid the calling of the multiplex PCR reads with MiXCR, one entry per CDR3 protein. The sample yields over 500,000 distinct CDR3 sequences, 22% seen once. Germline CDR1 and CDR2: DFQATT and SNEGSKA (reference sequence). V was pared by 0 bases and J by 2 bases, with 17 bases between. The CDR3 covers 16 residues. Hyperthyroidism is called stable when no ophthalmopathy develops within 18 months of follow-up.

Material for sequencing was peripheral blood. This sequence was found in a woman under 30 with stable Graves' hyperthyroidism. Some clones in this sample may be carry-over from other donors' samples. This chain joins TRBV20-1 and TRBJ2-7; D gene ambiguous. The CDR3 is CSARDRPPGRPYEQYF. The CDR3 coding sequence is TGCAGTGCTAGAGATCGACCCCCCGGTAGGCCCTACGAGCAGTACTTC.